In this sample, the clone carrying this T cell receptor (beta chain) turned up a few times. This table comes from immunoSEQ multiplex PCR, and its TCRdb copy is limited to in-frame clones, with some not included. The sample records tens of thousands of clones, roughly 90% being singletons. The data were obtained in a study of T cell changes during pregnancy in multiple sclerosis. The receptor's source is a female donor in good health, enrolled as a control in a pregnancy study. This specimen was CD4+ T cells from peripheral blood mononuclear cells, taken in the third trimester of pregnancy.

The CDR3 loop is CASSRSDYYGYTF. The CDR3 DNA sequence: TGTGCCAGCAGCCGATCGGACTACTATGGCTACACCTTC. The genes are TRBV6-5 and TRBJ1-2; the D is unclear. This CDR3 is 13 amino acids long. In germline, CDR1 is MNHEY, CDR2 SVGAGI. Trimming shortened V by 6 bases and J by 3 bases, and 11 bases separated the two germline ends.